This entry lists 14 T cell receptor beta chains sequenced from one sample in a study of Graves' ophthalmopathy and Graves' hyperthyroidism. Amplifying from RNA transcripts, the study obtained TCR beta CDR3 regions. First-round RT-PCR employed HTBI primers, with a second-round multiplex PCR after it. TCRdb re-derived calls from the multiplex PCR reads in MiXCR, one entry per CDR3 protein. The profile covers some 410,000 distinct CDR3 sequences, with roughly 21% appearing a single time and approximately 3% taken by the ten largest. Specimen: peripheral blood. The receptors were gathered from a woman in her late teens or twenties with stable Graves' hyperthyroidism.

Many counts were recorded for this clonotype. The chain joins TRBV6-1 to TRBJ2-4; D assignment may be TRBD1 or TRBD2 (5 bases each). The CDR3 totals 15 residues. V was shortened by 8 bases and J by 0 bases, with 14 bases between the two germline ends. CDR1 and CDR2 (germline): MNHNS, SASEGT. The CDR3 DNA reads TGTGCCAGCTCTGGGACCGCCCTAGCCAAAAACATTCAGTACTTC. Its translation: CASSGTALAKNIQYF.

This clonotype came up many times. The rearrangement joins TRBV20-1 to TRBJ1-5; D is ambiguous. This CDR3 is built from 16 residues. From germline, CDR1 is DFQATT and CDR2 SNEGSKA (reference sequence). V dropped 0 bases and J dropped 2 bases, with 14 bases sitting between them. For the CDR3, the DNA is TGCAGTGCTAGAGAGGTAAAGGGCGGTGGCAATCAGCCCCAGCATTTT. It encodes CSAREVKGGGNQPQHF.

This clonotype was seen more than once but under ten times. J is TRBJ2-2 and V is TRBV9; 7 nucleotides line up with TRBD2. V gave up 3 bases and J gave up 7 bases; unmatched junction bases: 9. Germline V gives CDR1 SGDLS, CDR2 YYNGEE. The CDR3 loop spans 15 amino acids. The CDR3 DNA sequence: TGTGCCAGCAGCGAGGAGGGGCTAGCGGACGGGGAGCTGTTTTTT. It yields the protein CASSEEGLADGELFF.

V is TRBV27 and J is TRBJ2-4, with D maybe TRBD1 (6 bases). V lost 8 bases, J lost 0 bases, and 26 bases lay in between. Per germline, CDR1 MNHEY and CDR2 SMNVEV (reference sequence). CDR3 length equals 19 residues. The CDR3 region is CASPSRQDNQGLAKNIQYF. CDR3 sequence (DNA): TGTGCCAGCCCCTCCCGCCAAGATAATCAGGGGCTAGCCAAAAACATTCAGTACTTC.

At least ten counts were recorded for this clonotype. The chain joins TRBV20-1 to TRBJ1-5, with TRBD1 matching 9 bases. CDR3 length: 13 residues. J was trimmed by 11 bases and V by 3 bases; bases with no gene match: 8. Germline V lookup: CDR1 DFQATT, CDR2 SNEGSKA (reference sequence). CDR3 protein: CSARTGGLDSQHF. DNA of the CDR3: TGCAGTGCTAGGACAGGGGGACTTGATTCCCAGCATTTT.

The chain couples TRBV11-2 to TRBJ2-7; the D gene is possibly TRBD1 (5 bases). The CDR3 spans 15 residues. Germline-derived CDR1 and CDR2 are SGHAT and FQNNGV. With 4 bases removed from V and 0 bases from J, the gap between germline ends came to 13 bases. CDR3 loop: CASSYQIGASYEQYF. DNA of the CDR3: TGTGCCAGCAGCTACCAAATAGGGGCCTCCTACGAGCAGTACTTC.

In this sample, this clonotype turned up many times. This chain links TRBV20-1 with TRBJ2-4; 8 positions match TRBD2. This CDR3 is 18 amino acids long. In germline, CDR1 is DFQATT, CDR2 SNEGSKA (reference sequence). V lost 0 bases, J lost 1 base, and 11 bases stayed unmatched. The CDR3 sequence is CSARDSRREARAKNIQYF. CDR3 DNA sequence: TGCAGTGCTAGAGATTCTAGGCGGGAGGCTAGGGCCAAAAACATTCAGTACTTC.

The chain has TRBV11-1 and TRBJ2-3, with 11 bases aligning to TRBD2. With V trimmed by 5 bases and J by 4 bases, 5 bases remained unmatched. CDR3 size: 15 residues. Germline assignment: CDR1 SGHAT and CDR2 FQDESV (reference sequence). The CDR3 spells CASSTSGSGPDTQYF. As DNA, the CDR3 is TGTGCCAGCAGCACTAGCGGGAGTGGCCCAGATACGCAGTATTTT.

This clonotype was detected many times. The CDR3 is CASSYRPPGQGPTNYGYTF. Here the CDR3 DNA reads TGTGCCAGCAGTTACCGACCGCCGGGACAGGGACCAACTAACTATGGCTACACCTTC. This sequence joins TRBV6-2 or TRBV6-3 and TRBJ1-2; 9 nucleotides line up with TRBD1. The length of the CDR3 is 19 residues. CDR1 and CDR2 (germline): MNHEY, SVGEGT. Trimming cost V 2 bases and J 0 bases; bases outside gene matches: 13.

In its sample, this clonotype was seen many times. J is TRBJ2-7 and V is TRBV28; TRBD2 agrees at 8 bases. Trimming cost V 7 bases and J 7 bases; bases outside gene matches: 15. The CDR3 contains 15 residues. Germline CDR1 reads MDHEN; CDR2 reads SYDVKM. The CDR3 loop is CASKENSGTWGEQYF. CDR3 DNA sequence: TGTGCCAGCAAAGAAAATAGCGGGACCTGGGGAGAGCAGTACTTC.

A word on this clonotype: This is likely a read error, given that the CDR3 carries no conserved phenylalanine or tryptophan at its end. The genes are TRBV3-1 and TRBJ1-6, with D uncertain. Germline V lookup: CDR1 LGHDT, CDR2 YNNKEL (reference sequence). The CDR3 runs to 13 residues. V lost 3 bases, J lost 8 bases, and 8 bases lay in between. CDR3 amino acids: CASSQDGDSPLHL. The CDR3, as DNA: TGTGCCAGCAGCCAGGATGGGGATTCACCCCTCCACCTT.

This clonotype was observed a handful of times. Here the CDR3 DNA reads TGCGCCAGCAGCAAGGACAGGGCGGCGGACGAGCAGTACTTC. It specifies CASSKDRAADEQYF. The chain employs TRBV5-1 and TRBJ2-7; 8 positions match TRBD1. The CDR3 is made up of 14 amino acids. The ends lost 4 bases at V and 5 bases at J; junction bases unmatched: 8. Germline V CDR1 and CDR2: SGHRS, YFSETQ.

Concerning this clonotype: It is likely a read error, because the conserved phenylalanine at the end of the CDR3 is missing. Because the CDR3's place on the DNA is in doubt, the DNA is left out and the CDR3 is given as listed by TCRdb. This chain joins TRBV30 and TRBJ1-5. The germline CDR1 and CDR2 sequences are GTSNPN and SVGIG (reference sequence). From its first to its last residue, the CDR3 has 12 amino acids. CDR3 protein: CAWTLAGQPQQL.

The chain is built from TRBV6-1 and TRBJ2-1; possible D gene TRBD2, 5 bases. This CDR3 is 11 amino acids long. V was trimmed by 5 bases and J by 9 bases, leaving 8 bases between them. The germline gives CDR1 MNHNS, CDR2 SASEGT. As DNA, the CDR3 is TGTGCCAGCAGTAGGACTGGTGAGCAGTTCTTC. Protein sequence: CASSRTGEQFF.